This T cell receptor beta chain was sequenced during a study of blood T cell repertoires in COVID-19. Study in general: Recovered Cohort 3 donors showed two negative PCRs, clearance, or symptom resolution. The origin of the acute and convalescent COVID-19 samples was the United States, Italy and Spain. T cells, B-cell-depleted T cells, or PBMCs supplied cDNA or gDNA.

Some clones are missing from TCRdb's copy, which holds only in-frame ones; the method was immunoSEQ multiplex PCR. Found here are approximately 360,000 clones, 70% to 90% of them singletons; the top ten hold 1.9%. The germline V and J ends were trimmed by 0 bases and 4 bases, with 10 bases remaining between them. The CDR3 is 14 amino acids. Germline CDR1 and CDR2: SGDLS and YYNGEE. Sequenced sample: PBMCs or T cells enriched from blood (not recorded which). This sequence was found in a man aged 35-49 years in a cohort exposed to, infected with or recovered from COVID-19 (not recorded which). The V gene is TRBV9, the J gene TRBJ1-2, with a possible D match to TRBD1 (5 bases). The CDR3 DNA reads as TGTGCCAGCAGCGTAGAAGCAGGGCCCTATGGCTACACCTTC. It is translated as CASSVEAGPYGYTF.